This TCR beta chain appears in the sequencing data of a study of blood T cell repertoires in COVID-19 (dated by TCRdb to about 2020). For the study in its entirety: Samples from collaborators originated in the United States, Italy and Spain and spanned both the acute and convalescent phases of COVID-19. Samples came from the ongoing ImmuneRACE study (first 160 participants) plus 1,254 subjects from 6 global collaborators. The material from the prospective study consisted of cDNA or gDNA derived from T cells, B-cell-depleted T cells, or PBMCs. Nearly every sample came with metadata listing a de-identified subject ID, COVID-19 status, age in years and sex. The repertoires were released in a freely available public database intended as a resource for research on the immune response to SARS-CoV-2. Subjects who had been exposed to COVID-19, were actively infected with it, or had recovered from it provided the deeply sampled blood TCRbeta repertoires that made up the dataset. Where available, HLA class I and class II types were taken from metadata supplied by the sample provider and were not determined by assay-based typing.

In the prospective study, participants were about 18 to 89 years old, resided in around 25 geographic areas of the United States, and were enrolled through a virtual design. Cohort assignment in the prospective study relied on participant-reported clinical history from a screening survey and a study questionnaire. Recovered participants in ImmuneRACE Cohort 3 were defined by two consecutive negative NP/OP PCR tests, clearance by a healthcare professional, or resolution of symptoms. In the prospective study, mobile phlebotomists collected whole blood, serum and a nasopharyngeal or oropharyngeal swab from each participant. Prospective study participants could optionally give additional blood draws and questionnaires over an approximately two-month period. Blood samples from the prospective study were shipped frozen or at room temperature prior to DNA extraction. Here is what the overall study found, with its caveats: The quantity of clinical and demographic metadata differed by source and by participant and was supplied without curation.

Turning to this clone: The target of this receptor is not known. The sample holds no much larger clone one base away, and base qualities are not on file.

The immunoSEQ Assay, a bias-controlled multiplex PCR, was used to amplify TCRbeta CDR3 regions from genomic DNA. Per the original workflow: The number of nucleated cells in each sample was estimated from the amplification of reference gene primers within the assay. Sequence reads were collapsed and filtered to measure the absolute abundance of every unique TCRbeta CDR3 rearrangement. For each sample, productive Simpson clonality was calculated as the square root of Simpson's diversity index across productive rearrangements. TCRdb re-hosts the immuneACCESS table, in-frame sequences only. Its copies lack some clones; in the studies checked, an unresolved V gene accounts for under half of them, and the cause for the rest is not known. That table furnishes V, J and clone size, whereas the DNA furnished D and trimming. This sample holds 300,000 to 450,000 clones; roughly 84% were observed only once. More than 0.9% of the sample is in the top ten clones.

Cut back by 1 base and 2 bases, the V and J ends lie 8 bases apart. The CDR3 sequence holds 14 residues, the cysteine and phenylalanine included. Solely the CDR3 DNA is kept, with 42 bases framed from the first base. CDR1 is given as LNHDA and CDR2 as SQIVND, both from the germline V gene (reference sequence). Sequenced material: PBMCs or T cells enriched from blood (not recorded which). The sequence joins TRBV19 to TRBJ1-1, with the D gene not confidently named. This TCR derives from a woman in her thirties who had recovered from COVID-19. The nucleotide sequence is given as TGTGCCAGTAGTATAGTACAGACAAACACTGAAGCTTTCTTT. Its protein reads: CASSIVQTNTEAFF.